A single sample is the source of the 8 T cell receptor beta chains below, sequenced in a study of T-cell reconstitution after alpha-beta-depleted transplantation in children. A TCRbeta library incorporating unique molecular identifiers was prepared. MiXCR, applied by TCRdb to the PCR reads, yields one record per CDR3 protein. The sample consists of more than 200,000 distinct CDR3 sequences, about 9.6% of them appearing once. The sample here was PBMCs from the stem cell graft donor, taken from the stem cell graft. The source is a human donor who donated a stem cell graft to a child with SCID.

This clonotype has at least ten counts. This chain uses TRBV5-1 with TRBJ1-1, with TRBD1 matching over 10 bases. The V gene's germline CDR1 is SGHRS and CDR2 YFSETQ. V trimming: 0 bases; J trimming: 5 bases; junction bases outside the gene matches: 13. CDR3 length equals 18 residues. The CDR3 sequence: CASSLAPAGQGSGTEAFF. The CDR3 nucleotides are TGCGCCAGCAGCTTGGCCCCCGCGGGACAGGGGAGTGGGACTGAAGCTTTCTTT. Combining the CDR3 with reference TRBV5-1 and TRBJ1-1 gives the whole variable domain KAGVTQTPRYLIKTRGQQVTLSCSPISGHRSVSWYQQTPGQGLQFLFEYFSETQRNKGNFPGRFSGRQFSNSRSEMNVSTLELGDSALYLCASSLAPAGQGSGTEAFFGQGTRLTVV.

This clonotype was seen ten or more times. The J gene is TRBJ2-7, the V gene TRBV2; 9 nucleotides line up with TRBD1. J was trimmed by 3 bases and V by 8 bases; bases with no gene match: 5. CDR1 SNHLY and CDR2 FYNNEI come from the germline V gene. This CDR3 comprises 13 residues. The DNA for the CDR3 is TGTGCCAGCGGTAGGACAGGGGACTACGAGCAGTACTTC. The encoded protein is CASGRTGDYEQYF.

This chain uses TRBV6-5 with TRBJ2-5; a possible D gene is TRBD1 (5 bases). The CDR3 has 14 amino acids. Germline V gives CDR1 MNHEY, CDR2 SVGAGI. V gave up 2 bases and J gave up 4 bases, with 11 bases separating them. The CDR3 DNA sequence: TGTGCCAGCAGTTACGGGCAGGGAAGAGAGACCCAGTACTTC. It translates to CASSYGQGRETQYF.

This clonotype was picked up many times. The chain recombines TRBV12-3 or TRBV12-4 with TRBJ2-3, with 7 bases matching TRBD1. Losses at the gene ends were 8 bases for V and 3 bases for J; bases not matched to a gene: 5. The CDR3 has 13 residues. The CDR3 region has the DNA TGTGCCAGCTACCGGACAGGAACAGATACGCAGTATTTT. It is translated as CASYRTGTDTQYF.

This clonotype was observed at least ten times. The chain recombines TRBV27 with TRBJ2-7; possible D gene TRBD1, 5 bases. The CDR3 is 14 residues long. The germline V gene has CDR1 MNHEY and CDR2 SMNVEV (reference sequence). Trimming left V 2 bases short and J 5 bases short, with 13 bases between. Written as DNA, the CDR3 is TGTGCCAGCAGTTTAGTAGGGGCCCGAGACGAGCAGTACTTC. Its translation: CASSLVGARDEQYF.

This clonotype has only a few counts. The gene calls are TRBV11-2 and TRBJ1-4; unclear D gene. Germline CDR1 SGHAT, CDR2 FQNNGV. This CDR3 has 15 amino acids. Trimming stripped 2 bases from V and 7 bases from J, with 14 bases between. The CDR3 loop is CASSLLPPPGEKLFF. CDR3 bases: TGTGCCAGCAGCTTACTCCCCCCGCCGGGTGAAAAACTGTTTTTT.

This clonotype was counted ten times or more. The V gene is TRBV5-1, the J gene TRBJ2-3; tentative D call: TRBD2 (6 bases). There are 15 residues in the CDR3. Trimming removed 0 bases at V and 2 bases at J, with 10 bases between. Germline CDR1 is SGHRS and CDR2 is YFSETQ. The CDR3, as DNA: TGCGCCAGCAGCTTGGGGGACTCAACCACAGATACGCAGTATTTT. Translated, it gives CASSLGDSTTDTQYF.

This clonotype was counted at least ten times. This sequence joins TRBV5-5 and TRBJ1-1; D is ambiguous. This CDR3 is 15 amino acids long. The V end lost 4 bases, the J end lost 1 base, and 14 bases lay between the germline ends. CDR1 SGHKS and CDR2 YYEKEE come from the germline V gene (reference sequence). CDR3 DNA sequence: TGTGCCAGCAGCGCCGGTAGGCAGGAGAACACTGAAGCTTTCTTT. Protein: CASSAGRQENTEAFF.